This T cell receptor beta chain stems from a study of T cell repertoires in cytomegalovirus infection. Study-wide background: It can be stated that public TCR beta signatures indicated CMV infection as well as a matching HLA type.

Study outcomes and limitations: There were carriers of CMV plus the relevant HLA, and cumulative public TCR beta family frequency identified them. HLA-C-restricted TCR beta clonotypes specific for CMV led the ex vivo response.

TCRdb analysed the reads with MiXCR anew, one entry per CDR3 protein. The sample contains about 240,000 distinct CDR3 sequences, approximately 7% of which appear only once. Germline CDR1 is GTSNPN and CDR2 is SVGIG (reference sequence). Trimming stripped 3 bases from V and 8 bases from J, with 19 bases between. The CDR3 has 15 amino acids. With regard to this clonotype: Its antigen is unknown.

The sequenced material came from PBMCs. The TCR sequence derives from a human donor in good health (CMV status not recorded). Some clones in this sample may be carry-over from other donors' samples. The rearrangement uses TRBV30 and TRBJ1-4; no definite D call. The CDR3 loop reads CAWSAEGRIGEKLFF. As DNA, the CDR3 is TGTGCCTGGAGCGCCGAAGGGAGGATAGGAGAAAAACTGTTTTTT.